The 30 T cell receptor beta chains below come from one sample, sequenced in a study of cytomegalovirus exposure and HLA in healthy donors. The PCR made use of 60 Vbeta and 13 Jbeta primers. Assay used: immunoSEQ multiplex PCR; TCRdb lists only in-frame clones, some missing. The table includes around 130,000 clones, 80% detected once. Sequences were obtained from PBMCs. The receptors originated from a woman between 40 and 55 years old in good health and CMV-seronegative.

This sequence joins TRBV5-1 and TRBJ2-2, with 9 bases lining up with TRBD2. The CDR3 runs to 14 residues. Germline assignment: CDR1 SGHRS and CDR2 YFSETQ. Trimming removed 2 bases from V and 7 bases from J; junction bases left unmatched: 3. CDR3 region: CASSFSGRVGELFF. CDR3 in DNA: TGCGCCAGCAGCTTTAGCGGGAGAGTCGGGGAGCTGTTTTTT.

The rearrangement uses TRBV5-6 and TRBJ1-2; a weak D match, TRBD1 (6 bases). The V gene's germline CDR1 is SGHDT and CDR2 YYEEEE. The CDR3 spans 13 residues. The V end was cut by 7 bases, the J end by 2 bases, with 12 bases between. The CDR3 DNA reads as TGTGCCAGCCGTAGGGGGACCAACTATGGCTACACCTTC. Translating it yields CASRRGTNYGYTF.

The chain links TRBV5-4 to TRBJ2-1; 13 bases line up with TRBD2. The ends lost 4 bases at V and 7 bases at J; junction bases unmatched: 5. The CDR3 is 15 residues long. Germline-derived CDR1 and CDR2 are SGHNT and YYREEE (reference sequence). For the CDR3, the DNA is TGTGCCAGCAGCGGGGGACTAGCGGGACGTAATGAGCAGTTCTTC. Its translation: CASSGGLAGRNEQFF.

The chain employs TRBV12-5 and TRBJ2-3; 9 nucleotides line up with TRBD1. After removal of 9 bases from V and 3 bases from J, the junction contained 10 bases not matched to a gene. The CDR3 runs 15 residues. Per the germline V gene, CDR1 is LGHNT and CDR2 is FRNRAP. In nucleotides, the CDR3 is TGTGCTAGCGGGATACTGACAGGGGGGACAGATACGCAGTATTTT. This codes for CASGILTGGTDTQYF.

This chain links TRBV28 with TRBJ1-2, with 8 bases matching TRBD1. Germline V gene data show CDR1 as MDHEN and CDR2 as SYDVKM. Trimming took 3 bases from V and 8 from J; bases not matched to a gene: 11. The CDR3 consists of 15 residues. CDR3 nucleotide sequence: TGTGCCAGCAGTTTTGGGGACAGGCAACTTTCGGGCTACACCTTC. It specifies CASSFGDRQLSGYTF.

The genes are TRBV2 and TRBJ1-5, with a tentative D call TRBD1 (5 bases). Trimming took off 2 bases at V and 6 bases at J, with 17 bases between the two ends. The germline V gene encodes CDR1 SNHLY and CDR2 FYNNEI. There are 16 residues in the CDR3. CDR3 amino acids: CASSESGPRRGQPQHF. CDR3 DNA: TGTGCCAGCAGTGAATCTGGGCCCCGGAGGGGTCAGCCCCAGCATTTT.

The chain couples TRBV5-8 to TRBJ2-7, with D unresolved. The germline V and J ends were trimmed by 0 bases and 3 bases, with 13 bases remaining between them. Germline-derived CDR1 and CDR2 are SGHTS and YDEGEE. There are 15 residues in the CDR3. This chain's CDR3 is CASSLVGSGGYEQYF. The CDR3 DNA sequence: TGTGCCAGCAGCTTGGTTGGGTCGGGTGGCTACGAGCAGTACTTC.

This clone was seen only a few times. The chain employs TRBV29-1 and TRBJ1-2; possibly TRBD1 for D (6 bases). Germline CDR1 reads SQVTM; CDR2 reads ANQGSEA. With 7 bases removed from V and 1 base from J, the gap between germline ends came to 13 bases. The CDR3 runs to 13 residues. For the CDR3, the DNA is TGCAGCGCATCCAGGGGTTTTAACTATGGCTACACCTTC. It specifies CSASRGFNYGYTF.

This chain joins TRBV4-2 and TRBJ1-3, with D tentatively TRBD1 (6 bases). The germline V and J ends were trimmed by 4 bases and 4 bases, with 20 bases remaining between them. CDR3 size: 17 residues. CDR1 and CDR2 (germline): LGHNA, YNFKEQ. The CDR3: CASSPPPGAGAGNTIYF. The DNA of the CDR3 is TGTGCCAGCAGCCCTCCACCAGGGGCAGGAGCAGGAAACACCATATATTTT.

This chain joins TRBV28 and TRBJ2-2; D not resolved. V was pared by 1 base and J by 5 bases, with 5 bases between. The CDR3 is 13 amino acids. Germline V lookup: CDR1 MDHEN, CDR2 SYDVKM. The CDR3 reads CASSLSKTGELFF. CDR3 nucleotides: TGTGCCAGCAGTTTATCCAAAACCGGGGAGCTGTTTTTT.

The chain couples TRBV29-1 to TRBJ2-1, with a tentative D call TRBD2 (5 bases). Germline-derived CDR1 and CDR2 are SQVTM and ANQGSEA. V gave up 3 bases and J gave up 4 bases, with 16 bases separating them. There are 15 residues in the CDR3. The CDR3 nucleotides are TGCAGCGTTGAGGGCGGGCCCGTTGAGTACAATGAGCAGTTCTTC. This encodes CSVEGGPVEYNEQFF.

In its sample, this clone was seen a few times. The chain couples TRBV7-8 to TRBJ2-1, with D perhaps TRBD2 (7 bases). V gave up 1 base and J gave up 11 bases, with 15 bases separating them. The CDR3 runs 14 residues. Germline V gives CDR1 SGHVS, CDR2 FQNEAQ. Here the CDR3 reads CASSLVGGASKQFF. In DNA, the CDR3 is TGTGCCAGCAGCTTAGTGGGGGGGGCCAGTAAGCAGTTCTTC.

The chain couples TRBV2 to TRBJ1-2; 9 positions agree with TRBD1. J lost 8 bases, V lost 6 bases, and 10 bases had no gene match. Germline V gives CDR1 SNHLY, CDR2 FYNNEI. This CDR3 comprises 14 residues. The CDR3 reads CASRETGGLGGYTF. The CDR3 coding sequence is TGTGCCAGCAGAGAAACAGGGGGCTTAGGAGGCTACACCTTC.

In nucleotides, the CDR3 is TGTGCCAGCAGTTGGACTAGCGATGAGCAGTTCTTC. This sequence encodes CASSWTSDEQFF. The V gene is TRBV7-2, the J gene TRBJ2-1; TRBD2 agrees at 9 bases. V shed 6 bases, J shed 8 bases, and the junction held 2 bases outside the gene matches. Per the germline V gene, CDR1 is SGHTA and CDR2 is FQGNSA. The CDR3 is made up of 12 amino acids.

This clone is a singleton in its sample. V is TRBV4-1 and J is TRBJ1-2; tentative D call: TRBD1 (6 bases). The V end was cut by 3 bases, the J end by 1 base, with 9 bases between. Germline V gives CDR1 MGHRA, CDR2 YSYEKL. The length of the CDR3 is 14 residues. The CDR3 DNA reads as TGCGCCAGCAGCCAGTCAGGGGTTAACTATGGCTACACCTTC. It codes for CASSQSGVNYGYTF.

The chain carries TRBV27 and TRBJ2-1; possibly TRBD1 for D (7 bases). The germline V gene has CDR1 MNHEY and CDR2 SMNVEV (reference sequence). The V and J ends lost 6 bases and 4 bases respectively, with 28 bases between them. The CDR3 has 19 amino acids. CDR3 residues: CASRNFPYQGRGAYNEQFF. The CDR3 DNA reads as TGTGCCAGCAGAAATTTTCCCTACCAGGGCAGGGGGGCGTACAATGAGCAGTTCTTC.

The genes are TRBV4-2 and TRBJ2-2, with a possible D match to TRBD1 (5 bases). V lost 7 bases and J 2 bases, leaving 11 bases between the germline ends. Germline CDR1 is LGHNA and CDR2 is YNFKEQ. CDR3 length: 14 residues. CDR3 protein: CASNLDRNTGELFF. CDR3 DNA sequence: TGTGCCAGCAACCTCGACAGAAACACCGGGGAGCTGTTTTTT.

This sequence joins TRBV9 and TRBJ2-1; 11 nucleotides align to TRBD2. Per germline, CDR1 SGDLS and CDR2 YYNGEE. The CDR3 totals 17 residues. Germline trimming cut 2 bases from V and 8 bases from J; bases unmatched to any gene: 12. CDR3 bases: TGTGCCAGCAGCGTTGGTAGCGGGGGGGCCCTTAGTTATGAGCAGTTCTTC. Protein: CASSVGSGGALSYEQFF.

The rearrangement uses TRBV15 and TRBJ2-6, with D perhaps matching TRBD1 (5 bases). Trimming pared 3 bases from V and 4 bases from J, leaving 19 bases between. Germline lookup yields CDR1 LNHNV and CDR2 YYDKDF (reference sequence). The CDR3 has 18 amino acids. CDR3 nucleotides: TGTGCCACCAGCAGTCCAAAAGAATCAGGGTCAGGGGCCAACGTCCTGACTTTC. Amino acids: CATSSPKESGSGANVLTF.

This chain uses TRBV5-1 with TRBJ2-7; TRBD1 matches at 7 bases. This CDR3 is built from 14 residues. Per the germline V gene, CDR1 is SGHRS and CDR2 is YFSETQ. The trim removed 4 bases at V and 6 bases at J, leaving 10 bases unmatched. The CDR3 loop reads CASSPLDRRGEQYF. Written as DNA, the CDR3 is TGCGCCAGCAGCCCCCTGGACAGGCGAGGCGAGCAGTACTTC.

V usage is TRBV6-1 and J usage is TRBJ2-5; the D gene is possibly TRBD2 (6 bases). The CDR3 is made up of 15 amino acids. Trimming pared 6 bases from V and 2 bases from J, leaving 16 bases between. Germline V gene lookup returns CDR1 MNHNS and CDR2 SASEGT. The CDR3 sequence is CASSPLWGDQETQYF. In nucleotides, the CDR3 is TGTGCCAGCAGCCCCCTATGGGGGGATCAAGAGACCCAGTACTTC.

The rearrangement uses TRBV27 and TRBJ1-1; D may be TRBD1 (5 bases). CDR1 is MNHEY, CDR2 SMNVEV, per germline (reference sequence). The CDR3 loop spans 14 amino acids. V was shortened by 2 bases and J by 4 bases, with 11 bases between the two germline ends. The CDR3 DNA is TGTGCCAGCAGTTTAACAGGTCTTCGCACTGAAGCTTTCTTT. Encoded protein: CASSLTGLRTEAFF.

The chain recombines TRBV19 with TRBJ1-5, with 11 bases aligning to TRBD1. CDR3 size: 16 residues. Germline trimming cut 5 bases from V and 3 bases from J; bases unmatched to any gene: 6. Germline V CDR1 and CDR2: LNHDA, SQIVND (reference sequence). This chain's CDR3 is CASSPWDRGDNQPQHF. Written as DNA, the CDR3 is TGTGCCAGTAGTCCTTGGGACAGGGGGGACAATCAGCCCCAGCATTTT.

The chain recombines TRBV11-2 with TRBJ1-1; unclear D gene. The ends were cut back, 4 bases at V and 0 bases at J, with 12 bases in the middle. Germline V gene data show CDR1 as SGHAT and CDR2 as FQNNGV. The CDR3 covers 15 residues. Here the CDR3 DNA reads TGTGCCAGCAGCTCGGTATTGCGGCTGAACACTGAAGCTTTCTTT. Translation gives CASSSVLRLNTEAFF.

This chain connects TRBV28 to TRBJ1-2; D possibly corresponds to TRBD1 (6 bases). CDR1 MDHEN and CDR2 SYDVKM come from the germline V gene. Trimming removed 3 bases at V and 4 bases at J, with 12 bases between. This CDR3 is 14 amino acids long. The CDR3 loop reads CASSFSTGTYGYTF. For the CDR3, the DNA is TGTGCCAGCAGTTTCTCGACAGGAACCTATGGCTACACCTTC.

The V gene is TRBV4-2, the J gene TRBJ1-1, with TRBD1 as a possible D gene (6 bases). The CDR3 consists of 14 residues. The germline V gene has CDR1 LGHNA and CDR2 YNFKEQ. V was cut by 1 base and J by 7 bases, with 13 bases left in between. The DNA for the CDR3 is TGTGCCAGCAGCCAAGGACTCCGGGACATTGAAGCTTTCTTT. Its protein product is CASSQGLRDIEAFF.

This clone was seen a few times. V gene TRBV6-1 combines with J gene TRBJ1-2, with 8 bases that match TRBD1. Germline V gives CDR1 MNHNS, CDR2 SASEGT. V lost 6 bases and J lost 7; bases outside the gene matches: 7. This CDR3 is built from 13 residues. In nucleotides, the CDR3 is TGTGCCAGCAGGATGGACAGGGAAGGTGGCTACACCTTC. This encodes CASRMDREGGYTF.

V is TRBV27 and J is TRBJ2-3; D is undetermined. This CDR3 spans 12 amino acids. V was cut by 0 bases and J by 5 bases, with 3 bases left in between. From germline, CDR1 is MNHEY and CDR2 SMNVEV (reference sequence). The CDR3 spells CASSLSGDTQYF. The DNA for the CDR3 is TGTGCCAGCAGTTTATCCGGAGATACGCAGTATTTT.

The V and J genes are TRBV18 and TRBJ2-7; TRBD2 might be the D (5 bases). V was pared by 1 base and J by 5 bases, with 9 bases between. The CDR3 has 13 residues. Per germline, CDR1 KGHSH and CDR2 LQKENI. CDR3 nucleotide sequence: TGTGCCAGCTCACCACGGGCCGGGAACGAGCAGTACTTC. It translates to CASSPRAGNEQYF.

The rearrangement links TRBV7-3 to TRBJ2-2; a weak D match, TRBD1 (6 bases). This CDR3 contains 14 residues. Trimming removed 3 bases at V and 4 bases at J, with 9 bases between. From germline, CDR1 is SGHTA and CDR2 FQGTGA. CDR3 region: CASSFAGATGELFF. The CDR3 DNA sequence: TGTGCCAGCAGCTTTGCAGGGGCCACCGGGGAGCTGTTTTTT.